This TCR beta chain was found in a study of regulatory T cells in long-lasting Graves disease. Regarding the study as a whole: With a small sample size, accuracy may have been reduced.

Libraries of TCR beta came from iRepertoire HTBI primers plus Arm-PCR of CDR3 regions. Using its own MiXCR run on the multiplex PCR reads, TCRdb lists one record per CDR3 protein. Among about half a million distinct CDR3 sequences listed, about 12% were seen once. This clonotype was detected ten times or more. Its cognate antigen is unknown. The junction had 15 bases not matched to a gene; V was cut back by 3 bases and J by 12 bases. This CDR3 has 16 amino acids. The germline CDR1 and CDR2 sequences are SNHLY and FYNNEI. Time point defined: newly diagnosed GD, antithyroid drugs for less than 3 months. RNA from PBMCs was the source of the TCR library. These data were also reused for a study on T cells in Graves' hyperthyroidism and ophthalmopathy.

This receptor was identified in a woman in her 30s with Graves disease. This specimen consisted of peripheral blood mononuclear cells (PBMCs), obtained at new diagnosis, from a patient treated with antithyroid drugs. This chain connects TRBV2 to TRBJ2-1; TRBD1 agrees at 9 bases. CDR3 nucleotides: TGTGCCAGCAGTGACACAGGGGGCCCGAAGAAGGTTGGGCAGTTCTTC. It translates to CASSDTGGPKKVGQFF.